The 23 T cell receptor beta chains listed next were all sequenced from one sample in a study of neurological immune-mediated disorders. TCRdb reprocessed the 5' RACE reads with MiXCR, giving one entry per CDR3 protein. This sample has tens of thousands of distinct CDR3 sequences; 3% to 3.5% occur once, and the top ten carry about 8.3%. Time point reported: longitudinal time-point 1 (baseline). Sample: PBMCs. These receptor sequences come from a woman aged 55 to 70 with multiple sclerosis.

There are many counts of this clonotype. The chain recombines TRBV9 with TRBJ2-7, with D maybe TRBD1 (6 bases). Germline-derived CDR1 and CDR2 are SGDLS and YYNGEE. This CDR3 is 12 amino acids long. V lost 4 bases and J lost 6, with 11 bases in between. The CDR3 here is CASSSTGSEQYF. CDR3 bases: TGTGCCAGCAGCTCAACAGGGTCCGAGCAGTACTTC.

This clonotype has at least ten counts. Here the CDR3 reads CSVVDQRGLTGELFF. DNA of the CDR3: TGCAGCGTTGTCGACCAGCGGGGGCTCACCGGGGAGCTGTTTTTT. J is TRBJ2-2 and V is TRBV29-1, with TRBD2 identical over 8 bases. Germline V gene lookup returns CDR1 SQVTM and CDR2 ANQGSEA. CDR3 length: 15 residues. Losses at the gene ends were 4 bases for V and 4 bases for J; bases not matched to a gene: 8.

This clonotype was found many times. This chain connects TRBV29-1 to TRBJ1-4; possibly TRBD1 for D (5 bases). This CDR3 is built from 13 residues. The V and J ends lost 4 bases and 3 bases respectively, with 9 bases between them. The germline gives CDR1 SQVTM, CDR2 ANQGSEA. CDR3 protein: CSVGRGPNEKLFF. The CDR3 region has the DNA TGCAGCGTTGGCCGGGGCCCTAATGAAAAACTGTTTTTT. Drawing the rest from reference TRBV29-1 and TRBJ1-4, the complete variable domain is SAVISQKPSRDICQRGTSLTIQCQVDSQVTMMFWYRQQPGQSLTLIATANQGSEATYESGFVIDKFPISRPNLTFSTLTVSNMSPEDSSIYLCSVGRGPNEKLFFGSGTQLSVL.

The sample holds many counts of this clonotype. The chain uses TRBV7-2 and TRBJ2-1; 7 bases fit TRBD1. This CDR3 has 13 amino acids. After removal of 1 base from V and 10 bases from J, the junction contained 4 bases not matched to a gene. Per germline, CDR1 SGHTA and CDR2 FQGNSA. CDR3 coding DNA: TGTGCCAGCAGCTTAGAGGGGGCGCGGGAGCAGTTCTTC. Translating gives CASSLEGAREQFF.

This clonotype was picked up many times. The chain combines TRBV5-1 with TRBJ2-7; the D gene is possibly TRBD2 (5 bases). CDR3 length equals 13 residues. V lost 0 bases to trimming and J lost 4 bases, with 8 bases between them. Per germline, CDR1 SGHRS and CDR2 YFSETQ. CDR3 sequence reads: CASSLGGLYEQYF. The CDR3 DNA reads TGCGCCAGCAGCTTGGGAGGGTTGTACGAGCAGTACTTC.

This clonotype has a count of ten or more. The genes are TRBV5-6 and TRBJ1-4; 7 nucleotides line up with TRBD1. Germline-derived CDR1 and CDR2 are SGHDT and YYEEEE. V lost 4 bases to trimming and J lost 7 bases; unmatched junction nucleotides: 13. The CDR3 has 16 residues. This CDR3 is CASSLFDRALLEKLFF. The CDR3 DNA is TGTGCCAGCAGCCTATTCGACAGGGCCTTGCTTGAAAAACTGTTTTTT. The full variable domain, rest sourced from reference TRBV5-6 and TRBJ1-4, is DAGVTQSPTHLIKTRGQQVTLRCSPKSGHDTVSWYQQALGQGPQFIFQYYEEEERQRGNFPDRFSGHQFPNYSSELNVNALLLGDSALYLCASSLFDRALLEKLFFGSGTQLSVL.

In this sample, this clonotype turned up many times. The rearrangement links TRBV5-1 to TRBJ2-2, with a tentative D call TRBD2 (5 bases). CDR1 SGHRS and CDR2 YFSETQ come from the germline V gene. The V end was cut by 0 bases, the J end by 0 bases, with 9 bases between. This CDR3 contains 16 residues. CDR3 loop: CASSLEAGANTGELFF. The CDR3 DNA reads TGCGCCAGCAGCTTGGAGGCCGGGGCGAACACCGGGGAGCTGTTTTTT.

This sequence joins TRBV12-3 or TRBV12-4 and TRBJ1-5, with D uncertain. The CDR3 covers 13 residues. Trimming left V 5 bases short and J 5 bases short, with 10 bases between. In nucleotides, the CDR3 is TGTGCCAGCAGTCCCGGGCCCGATCAGCCCCAGCATTTT. Amino acids: CASSPGPDQPQHF.

Many counts were recorded for this clonotype. The chain has TRBV3-1 and TRBJ1-5; D is possibly TRBD1 (6 bases). Germline V gene data show CDR1 as LGHDT and CDR2 as YNNKEL (reference sequence). The CDR3 has 15 amino acids. Trimming removed 4 bases from V and 7 bases from J, with 17 bases in between. DNA for the CDR3: TGTGCCAGCAGCCCAAGGCGTGGGGGCGGGCAGCCCCAGCATTTT. Encoded protein: CASSPRRGGGQPQHF. Full variable domain (missing parts from reference TRBV3-1 and TRBJ1-5): DTAVSQTPKYLVTQMGNDKSIKCEQNLGHDTMYWYKQDSKKFLKIMFSYNNKELIINETVPNRFSPKSPDKAHLNLHINSLELGDSAVYFCASSPRRGGGQPQHFGDGTRLSIL.

This clonotype was counted ten times or more. V gene TRBV5-1 combines with J gene TRBJ2-7; D unclear. V lost 4 bases and J 2 bases, leaving 13 bases between the germline ends. This CDR3 region has 14 residues. From germline, CDR1 is SGHRS and CDR2 YFSETQ. Here the CDR3 reads CASSTRTDTYEQYF. For the CDR3, the DNA is TGCGCCAGCAGCACCCGGACCGATACCTACGAGCAGTACTTC.

This clonotype has ten or more counts. The CDR3 protein is CSASALKRGVQETQYF. As DNA, the CDR3 is TGCAGTGCTAGTGCCCTGAAGCGGGGGGTCCAAGAGACCCAGTACTTC. The V call is TRBV20-1, the J call TRBJ2-5, with TRBD2 identical over 9 bases. The germline gives CDR1 DFQATT, CDR2 SNEGSKA (reference sequence). V lost 3 bases, J lost 1 base, and 9 bases stayed unmatched. The CDR3 runs 16 residues.

This clonotype was seen ten or more times. One base away lies a much larger clone, so this may be a sequencing read error. V gene TRBV6-5 combines with J gene TRBJ2-1; TRBD2 might be the D (5 bases). The V end was cut by 4 bases, the J end by 12 bases, with 10 bases between. This CDR3 region has 11 residues. CDR1 is MNHEY and CDR2 is SVGAGI in the germline V gene. The CDR3: CASSFGEGQFF. Written as DNA, the CDR3 is TGTGCCAGCAGTTTCGGGGAAGGGCAGTTCTTC.

This clonotype was counted many times. The genes are TRBV19 and TRBJ2-1; TRBD2 matches 7 bases. The V segment lost 5 bases and the J segment 8 bases; nucleotides outside the gene matches: 9. The CDR3 is 14 amino acids. Germline values: CDR1 LNHDA, CDR2 SQIVND (reference sequence). CDR3 bases: TGTGCCAGTAGTGGTTGGCGGGGGTTGCATGAGCAGTTCTTC. This gives the protein CASSGWRGLHEQFF.

In this sample, this clonotype turned up many times. This chain connects TRBV24-1 to TRBJ2-2; D not resolved. The CDR3 covers 13 residues. Germline lookup yields CDR1 KGHDR and CDR2 SFDVKD. Between the trimmed V and J ends, which lost 5 bases and 5 bases, there was a span of 8 bases. CDR3 residues: CATSVVATGELFF. The DNA of the CDR3 is TGTGCCACCAGTGTCGTCGCTACCGGGGAGCTGTTTTTT.

This clonotype was counted ten times or more. The chain recombines TRBV7-7 with TRBJ2-7; D is uncertain. Germline V gives CDR1 SSHAT, CDR2 FNYEAQ (reference sequence). The V end lost 5 bases, the J end lost 2 bases, and 10 bases lay between the germline ends. The CDR3 extends over 13 amino acids. DNA of the CDR3: TGTGCCAGCAGCCAGGCGGTTGCCTACGAGCAGTACTTC. It specifies CASSQAVAYEQYF.

This clonotype was picked up many times. The chain couples TRBV12-3 or TRBV12-4 to TRBJ2-1; a weak D match, TRBD2 (5 bases). V was shortened by 3 bases and J by 4 bases, with 10 bases between the two germline ends. The CDR3 has 14 amino acids. CDR3 DNA: TGTGCCAGCAGTTTTCTACTAGAGTACAATGAGCAGTTCTTC. Residues: CASSFLLEYNEQFF.

The table lists this clonotype with many counts. V is TRBV5-1 and J is TRBJ2-1; D call uncertain. V lost 2 bases and J lost 1, with 7 bases in between. CDR1 and CDR2 (germline): SGHRS, YFSETQ. The length of the CDR3 is 14 residues. CDR3 residues: CASSFASSYNEQFF. CDR3 bases: TGCGCCAGCAGCTTCGCGAGTTCCTACAATGAGCAGTTCTTC.

This clonotype occurred many times. The chain links TRBV20-1 to TRBJ2-3; D remains unclear. This CDR3 is 14 amino acids long. Germline V gives CDR1 DFQATT, CDR2 SNEGSKA (reference sequence). V gave up 0 bases and J gave up 1 base, with 8 bases separating them. CDR3 coding DNA: TGCAGTGCTAGAGAGGCCGGCGGCACAGATACGCAGTATTTT. It encodes CSAREAGGTDTQYF.

This clonotype came up many times. The V and J genes are TRBV11-2 and TRBJ2-1; 9 bases are shared with TRBD2. This CDR3 is 17 amino acids long. V lost 5 bases and J lost 4; bases outside the gene matches: 12. Germline V gene data show CDR1 as SGHAT and CDR2 as FQNNGV. The CDR3 sequence: CASSLTWRGGTYNEQFF. CDR3 nucleotide sequence: TGTGCCAGCAGCCTAACTTGGCGGGGGGGCACATACAATGAGCAGTTCTTC.

This clonotype appeared many times. V usage is TRBV3-1 and J usage is TRBJ2-5; 10 nucleotides match TRBD2. J lost 2 bases, V lost 5 bases, and 5 bases had no gene match. The CDR3 is 15 residues long. CDR1 is LGHDT, CDR2 YNNKEL, per germline (reference sequence). The CDR3 protein is CASSKWTSGQETQYF. CDR3 nucleotides: TGTGCCAGCAGCAAATGGACTAGCGGTCAAGAGACCCAGTACTTC.

A word on this clonotype: The limits of the CDR3 on the DNA are not certain, so only TCRdb's listed CDR3 is given. The J gene is TRBJ2-4, the V gene TRBV7-2. The CDR3 spans 19 amino acids, including both terminal residues. In germline, CDR1 is SGHTA, CDR2 FQGNSA. The CDR3 loop is CASSIYLCSVANPKNIQYF.

This clonotype was seen repeatedly, ten times or more. The junction shows a germline mismatch at one end, possibly a read error. V is TRBV18 and J is TRBJ1-5; possible D gene TRBD1, 5 bases. The CDR3 has 16 amino acids. Germline lookup yields CDR1 KGHSH and CDR2 LQKENI. In DNA, the CDR3 is TGTGCCAGCTCTGAAAGGGGAGCAGGGAGCTATCAGGCCCAGCATTTT. Its protein product is CASSERGAGSYQAQHF.

This clonotype was picked up many times. The chain combines TRBV7-8 with TRBJ2-5; D remains unclear. Germline values: CDR1 SGHVS, CDR2 FQNEAQ. CDR3 length equals 12 residues. The V end lost 5 bases, the J end lost 9 bases, and 13 bases lay between the germline ends. CDR3 bases: TGTGCCAGCAGCCACGCTGTGCAGGCCCAGTACTTC. Its translation is CASSHAVQAQYF.